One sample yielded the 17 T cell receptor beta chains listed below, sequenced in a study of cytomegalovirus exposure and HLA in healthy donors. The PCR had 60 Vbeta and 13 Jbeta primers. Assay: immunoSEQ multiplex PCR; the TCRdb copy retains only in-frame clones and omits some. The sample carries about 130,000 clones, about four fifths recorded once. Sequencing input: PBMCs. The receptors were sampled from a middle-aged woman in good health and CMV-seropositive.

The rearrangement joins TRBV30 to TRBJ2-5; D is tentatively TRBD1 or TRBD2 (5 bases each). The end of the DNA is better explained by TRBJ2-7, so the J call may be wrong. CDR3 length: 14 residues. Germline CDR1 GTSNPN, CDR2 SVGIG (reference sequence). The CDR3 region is CAWSSGLGAYEQYF. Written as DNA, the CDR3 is TGTGCCTGGAGTTCCGGACTGGGGGCCTACGAGCAGTACTTC.

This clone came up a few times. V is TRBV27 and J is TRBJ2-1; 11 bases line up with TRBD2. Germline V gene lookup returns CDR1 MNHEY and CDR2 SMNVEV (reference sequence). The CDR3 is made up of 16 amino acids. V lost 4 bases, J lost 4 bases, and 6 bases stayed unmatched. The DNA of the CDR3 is TGTGCCAGCAGTTCACCCGGGACTAGCGGATACAATGAGCAGTTCTTC. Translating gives CASSSPGTSGYNEQFF.

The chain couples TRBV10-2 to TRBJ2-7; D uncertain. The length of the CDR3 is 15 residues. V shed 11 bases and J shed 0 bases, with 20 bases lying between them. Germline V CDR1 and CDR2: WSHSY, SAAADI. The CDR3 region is CAANSSGPSSYEQYF. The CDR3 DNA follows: TGCGCCGCCAACAGTAGTGGGCCCTCCTCCTACGAGCAGTACTTC.

The CDR3 here is CASSRLAGATSYNEQFF. The CDR3, as DNA: TGTGCCAGCTCCAGACTAGCGGGAGCGACCTCCTACAATGAGCAGTTCTTC. The chain has TRBV14 and TRBJ2-1; 12 bases are a match to TRBD2. V gave up 8 bases and J gave up 0 bases; unmatched junction bases: 8. Germline-derived CDR1 and CDR2 are SGHDN and FVKESK. The CDR3 sequence is 17 residues long.

In nucleotides, the CDR3 is TGTGCCAGCAGTTTACAGGGGGCAAACACCGGGGAGCTGTTTTTT. Translated, it gives CASSLQGANTGELFF. The genes are TRBV27 and TRBJ2-2; 8 positions agree with TRBD1. The CDR3 totals 15 residues. The V gene's germline CDR1 is MNHEY and CDR2 SMNVEV (reference sequence). After removal of 2 bases from V and 2 bases from J, the junction contained 1 base not matched to a gene.

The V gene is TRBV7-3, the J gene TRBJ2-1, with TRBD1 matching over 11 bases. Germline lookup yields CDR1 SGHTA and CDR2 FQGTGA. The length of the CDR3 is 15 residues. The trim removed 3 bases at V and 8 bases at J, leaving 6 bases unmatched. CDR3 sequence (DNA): TGTGCCAGCAGCTTTCGGGACAGGGGGATCGATGAGCAGTTCTTC. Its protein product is CASSFRDRGIDEQFF.

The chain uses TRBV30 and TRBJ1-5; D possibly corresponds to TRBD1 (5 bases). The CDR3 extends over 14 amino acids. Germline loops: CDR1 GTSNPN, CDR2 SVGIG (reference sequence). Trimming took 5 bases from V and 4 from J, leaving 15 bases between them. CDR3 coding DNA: TGTGCCTGGGGGGGGAACAGCCTTAATCAGCCCCAGCATTTT. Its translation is CAWGGNSLNQPQHF.

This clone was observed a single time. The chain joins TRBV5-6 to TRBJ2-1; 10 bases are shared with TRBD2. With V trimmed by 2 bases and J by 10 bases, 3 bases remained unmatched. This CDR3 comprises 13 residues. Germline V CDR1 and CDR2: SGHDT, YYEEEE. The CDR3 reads CASSLSLAGEQFF. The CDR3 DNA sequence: TGTGCCAGCAGCTTATCACTAGCGGGAGAGCAGTTCTTC. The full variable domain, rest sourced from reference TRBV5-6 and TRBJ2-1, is DAGVTQSPTHLIKTRGQQVTLRCSPKSGHDTVSWYQQALGQGPQFIFQYYEEEERQRGNFPDRFSGHQFPNYSSELNVNALLLGDSALYLCASSLSLAGEQFFGPGTRLTVL.

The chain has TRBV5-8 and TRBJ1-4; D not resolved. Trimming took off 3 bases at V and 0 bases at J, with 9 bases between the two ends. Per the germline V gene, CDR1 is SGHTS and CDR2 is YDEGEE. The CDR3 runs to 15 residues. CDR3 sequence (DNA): TGTGCCAGCAGCTCTTCGCCGGCAACTAATGAAAAACTGTTTTTT. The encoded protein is CASSSSPATNEKLFF. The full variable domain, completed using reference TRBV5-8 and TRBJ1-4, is EAGVTQSPTHLIKTRGQQATLRCSPISGHTSVYWYQQALGLGLQFLLWYDEGEERNRGNFPPRFSGRQFPNYSSELNVNALELEDSALYLCASSSSPATNEKLFFGSGTQLSVL.

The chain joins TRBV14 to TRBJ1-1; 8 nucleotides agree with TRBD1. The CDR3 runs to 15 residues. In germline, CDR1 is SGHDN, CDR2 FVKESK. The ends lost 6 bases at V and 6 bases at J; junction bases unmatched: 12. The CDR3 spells CASRAGGPRGAEAFF. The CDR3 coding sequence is TGTGCCAGCAGGGCAGGGGGCCCGCGTGGTGCTGAAGCTTTCTTT.

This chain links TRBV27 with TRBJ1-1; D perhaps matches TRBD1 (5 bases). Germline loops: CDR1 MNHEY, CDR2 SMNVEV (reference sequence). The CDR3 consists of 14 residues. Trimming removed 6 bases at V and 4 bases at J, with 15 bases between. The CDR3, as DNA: TGTGCCAGCAGCCGTAAGGACGGGGGCACTGAAGCTTTCTTT. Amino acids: CASSRKDGGTEAFF.

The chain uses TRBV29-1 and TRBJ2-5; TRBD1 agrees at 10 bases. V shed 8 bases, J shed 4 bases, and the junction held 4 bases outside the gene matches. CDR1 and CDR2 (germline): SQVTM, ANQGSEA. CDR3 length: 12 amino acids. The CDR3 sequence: CSMTGGVETQYF. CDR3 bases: TGCAGCATGACAGGGGGCGTAGAGACCCAGTACTTC.

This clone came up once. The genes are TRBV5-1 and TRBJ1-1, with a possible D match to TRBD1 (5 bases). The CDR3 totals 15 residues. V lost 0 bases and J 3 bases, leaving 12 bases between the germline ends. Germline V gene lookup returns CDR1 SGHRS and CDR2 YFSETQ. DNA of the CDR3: TGCGCCAGCAGCTTGGAGGCAGGGAGGGACACTGAAGCTTTCTTT. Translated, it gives CASSLEAGRDTEAFF.

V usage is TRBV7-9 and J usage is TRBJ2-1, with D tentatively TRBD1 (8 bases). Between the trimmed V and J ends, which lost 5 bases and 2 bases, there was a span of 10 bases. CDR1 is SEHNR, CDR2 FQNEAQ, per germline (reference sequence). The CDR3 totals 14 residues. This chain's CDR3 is CASSTGGAYNEQFF. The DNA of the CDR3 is TGTGCCAGCAGCACAGGGGGGGCCTACAATGAGCAGTTCTTC.

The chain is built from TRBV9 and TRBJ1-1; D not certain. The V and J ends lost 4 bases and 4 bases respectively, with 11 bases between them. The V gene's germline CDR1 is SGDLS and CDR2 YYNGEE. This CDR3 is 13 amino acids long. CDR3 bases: TGTGCCAGCAGCCCCCCCCCGGGCACTGAAGCTTTCTTT. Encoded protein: CASSPPPGTEAFF.

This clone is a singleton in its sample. The CDR3 DNA is TGTGCCAGCAGTTTCACACATCATCCCACAGATACGCAGTATTTT. Translated: CASSFTHHPTDTQYF. J is TRBJ2-3 and V is TRBV27, with D uncertain. The ends were cut back, 3 bases at V and 2 bases at J, with 12 bases in the middle. Germline values: CDR1 MNHEY, CDR2 SMNVEV (reference sequence). The CDR3 extends over 15 amino acids.

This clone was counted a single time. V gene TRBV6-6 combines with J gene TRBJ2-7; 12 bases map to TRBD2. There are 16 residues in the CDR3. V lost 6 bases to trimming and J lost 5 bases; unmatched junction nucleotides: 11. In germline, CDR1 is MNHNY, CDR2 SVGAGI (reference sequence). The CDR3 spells CASSPLTASGRDEQYF. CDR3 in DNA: TGTGCCAGCAGCCCCCTAACGGCTAGCGGGAGGGACGAGCAGTACTTC.